Below are 11 T cell receptor beta chains sequenced from a single sample in a study of blood T cell repertoires in COVID-19. The assay was immunoSEQ multiplex PCR, and TCRdb's table has in-frame clones only and misses some. The repertoire holds about 280,000 clones, with about 82% as singletons. Sequenced input: peripheral blood. Receptors originate from a man in his fifties or sixties with active or convalescent COVID-19.

This sequence joins TRBV28 and TRBJ2-3; 13 bases fit TRBD2. V lost 2 bases to trimming and J lost 3 bases; unmatched junction nucleotides: 8. This CDR3 has 18 residues. Germline CDR1 MDHEN, CDR2 SYDVKM. CDR3 bases: TGTGCCAGCAGTTTAGTACGACTAGCGGGAGGATCGACAGATACGCAGTATTTT. Its protein is CASSLVRLAGGSTDTQYF.

The J gene is TRBJ2-3, the V gene TRBV12-3 or TRBV12-4, with TRBD2 matching over 14 bases. The V gene end was trimmed by 8 bases and the J gene end by 14 bases; junction bases not matched to a gene: 3. This CDR3 comprises 11 residues. For the CDR3, the DNA is TGTGCCAGCGGGACTAGCGGGGGAAGGTATTTT. Amino acids: CASGTSGGRYF.

V is TRBV4-1 and J is TRBJ2-7, with 7 nucleotides matching TRBD1. The CDR3 contains 16 residues. The V and J ends lost 0 bases and 1 base, in that order; junction bases with no gene match: 6. Germline V lookup: CDR1 MGHRA, CDR2 YSYEKL. In DNA form, the CDR3 reads TGCGCCAGCAGCCAAGAGTTAGGGGGCGCTTCCTACGAGCAGTACTTC. Translating it yields CASSQELGGASYEQYF.

This clone is a singleton in its sample. J is TRBJ2-7 and V is TRBV5-1, with TRBD1 identical over 9 bases. The ends lost 2 bases at V and 5 bases at J; junction bases unmatched: 5. The CDR3 totals 14 residues. Germline CDR1 SGHRS, CDR2 YFSETQ. The CDR3 spells CASSFGQGSHEQYF. Written as DNA, the CDR3 is TGCGCCAGCAGCTTTGGACAGGGGTCCCACGAGCAGTACTTC.

This clone has just one count. The rearrangement links TRBV2 to TRBJ2-7, with 8 bases matching TRBD2. Germline V gene lookup returns CDR1 SNHLY and CDR2 FYNNEI. The ends lost 6 bases at V and 6 bases at J; junction bases unmatched: 7. The CDR3 totals 13 residues. CDR3 amino acids: CASRAGTRREQYF. CDR3 DNA: TGTGCCAGCAGGGCCGGGACTAGACGCGAGCAGTACTTC.

The chain employs TRBV11-2 and TRBJ2-3; unclear D gene. V lost 0 bases to trimming and J lost 7 bases, with 11 bases between them. Germline V CDR1 and CDR2: SGHAT, FQNNGV. CDR3 length: 14 residues. The CDR3 spells CASSLEGNLYTQYF. CDR3 coding DNA: TGTGCCAGCAGCTTAGAGGGCAATTTGTATACGCAGTATTTT. The whole variable domain, remainder taken from reference TRBV11-2 and TRBJ2-3, is EAGVAQSPRYKIIEKRQSVAFWCNPISGHATLYWYQQILGQGPKLLIQFQNNGVVDDSQLPKDRFSAERLKGVDSTLKIQPAKLEDSAVYLCASSLEGNLYTQYFGPGTRLTVL.

V and J are TRBV5-5 and TRBJ1-3, with D tentatively TRBD1 (5 bases). Germline V gives CDR1 SGHKS, CDR2 YYEKEE (reference sequence). The CDR3 loop spans 19 amino acids. V gave up 3 bases and J gave up 0 bases, with 22 bases separating them. CDR3 in amino acids: CASSSNPSITGLSGNTIYF. The CDR3 DNA reads as TGTGCCAGCAGCTCAAACCCTTCCATTACAGGCCTCTCTGGAAACACCATATATTTT.

The V and J genes are TRBV7-8 and TRBJ2-7, with TRBD1 matching 7 bases. The germline CDR1 and CDR2 sequences are SGHVS and FQNEAQ. V shed 3 bases, J shed 6 bases, and the junction held 11 bases outside the gene matches. CDR3 length: 15 amino acids. CDR3 protein: CASSFLDRPFSEQYF. In DNA form, the CDR3 reads TGTGCCAGCAGCTTCCTGGACAGGCCCTTTTCCGAGCAGTACTTC.

J is TRBJ2-1 and V is TRBV3-1 (or the pseudogene TRBV3-2), with 10 bases matching TRBD2. Germline V gene lookup returns CDR1 LGHDT and CDR2 YNNKEL (reference sequence). Trimming removed 6 bases from V and 9 bases from J; junction bases left unmatched: 17. This CDR3 has 17 residues. The CDR3 protein is CASSYAGNSGRNTEQFF. DNA of the CDR3: TGTGCCAGCAGTTATGCGGGCAATAGCGGGAGGAACACTGAGCAGTTCTTC.

The CDR3 DNA follows: TGTGCCAGCAGCCGCATCGGACAGATCACCGGGGAGCTGTTTTTT. Its translation: CASSRIGQITGELFF. The V call is TRBV14, the J call TRBJ2-2; a weak D match, TRBD1 (6 bases). Germline V gene lookup returns CDR1 SGHDN and CDR2 FVKESK. V dropped 4 bases and J dropped 4 bases, with 13 bases sitting between them. The CDR3 extends over 15 amino acids.

CDR3 sequence: CASGLVRRQVEQFF. In DNA form, the CDR3 reads TGTGCTAGTGGTTTGGTAAGGCGACAAGTTGAGCAGTTCTTC. The V and J genes are TRBV12-5 and TRBJ2-1, with D unclear. CDR3 length: 14 amino acids. V lost 0 bases and J lost 9, with 12 bases in between. Germline CDR1 and CDR2: LGHNT and FRNRAP. Full variable domain (remainder filled in from reference TRBV12-5 and TRBJ2-1): DARVTQTPRHKVTEMGQEVTMRCQPILGHNTVFWYRQTMMQGLELLAYFRNRAPLDDSGMPKDRFSAEMPDATLATLKIQPSEPRDSAVYFCASGLVRRQVEQFFGPGTRLTVL.